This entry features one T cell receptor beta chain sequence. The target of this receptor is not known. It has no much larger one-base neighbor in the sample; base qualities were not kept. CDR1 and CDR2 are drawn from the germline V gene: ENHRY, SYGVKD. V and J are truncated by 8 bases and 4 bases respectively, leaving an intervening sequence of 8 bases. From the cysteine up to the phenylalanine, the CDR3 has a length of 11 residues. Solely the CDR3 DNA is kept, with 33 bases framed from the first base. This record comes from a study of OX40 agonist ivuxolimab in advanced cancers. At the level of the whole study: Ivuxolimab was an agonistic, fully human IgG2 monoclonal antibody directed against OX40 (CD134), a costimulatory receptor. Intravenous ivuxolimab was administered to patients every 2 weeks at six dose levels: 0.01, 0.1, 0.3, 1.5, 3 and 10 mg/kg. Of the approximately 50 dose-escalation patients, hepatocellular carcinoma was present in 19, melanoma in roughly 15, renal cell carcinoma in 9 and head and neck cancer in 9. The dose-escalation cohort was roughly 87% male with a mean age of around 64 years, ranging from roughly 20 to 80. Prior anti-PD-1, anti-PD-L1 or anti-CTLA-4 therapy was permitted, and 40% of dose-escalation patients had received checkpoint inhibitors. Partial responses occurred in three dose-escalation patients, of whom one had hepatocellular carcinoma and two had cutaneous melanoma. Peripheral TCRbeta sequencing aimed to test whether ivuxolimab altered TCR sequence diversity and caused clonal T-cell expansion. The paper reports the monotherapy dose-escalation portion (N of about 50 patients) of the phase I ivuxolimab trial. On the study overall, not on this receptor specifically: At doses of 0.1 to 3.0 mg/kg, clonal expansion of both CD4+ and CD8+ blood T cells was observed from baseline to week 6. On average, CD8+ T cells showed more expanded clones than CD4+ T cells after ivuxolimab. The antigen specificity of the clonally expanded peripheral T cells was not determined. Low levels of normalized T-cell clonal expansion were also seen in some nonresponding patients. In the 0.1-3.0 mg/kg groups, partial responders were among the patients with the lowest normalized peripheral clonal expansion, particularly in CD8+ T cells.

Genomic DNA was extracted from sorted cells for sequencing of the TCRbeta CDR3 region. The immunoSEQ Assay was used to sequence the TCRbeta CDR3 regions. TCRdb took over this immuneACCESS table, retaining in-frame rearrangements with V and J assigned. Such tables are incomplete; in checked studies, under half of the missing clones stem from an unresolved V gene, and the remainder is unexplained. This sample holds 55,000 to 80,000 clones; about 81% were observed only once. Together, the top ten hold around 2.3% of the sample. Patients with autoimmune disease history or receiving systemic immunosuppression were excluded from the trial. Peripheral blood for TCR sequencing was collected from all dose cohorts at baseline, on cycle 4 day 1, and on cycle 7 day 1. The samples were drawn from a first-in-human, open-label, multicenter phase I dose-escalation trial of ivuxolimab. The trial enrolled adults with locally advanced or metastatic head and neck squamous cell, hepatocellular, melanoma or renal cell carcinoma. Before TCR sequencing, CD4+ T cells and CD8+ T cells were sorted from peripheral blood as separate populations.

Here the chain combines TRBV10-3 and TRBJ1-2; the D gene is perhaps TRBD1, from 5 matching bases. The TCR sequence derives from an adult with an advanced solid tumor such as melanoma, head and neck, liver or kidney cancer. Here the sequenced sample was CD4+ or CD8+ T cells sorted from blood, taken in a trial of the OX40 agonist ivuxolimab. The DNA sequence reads TGTGCCATCGGGGCCTCCTATGGCTACACCTTC. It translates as CAIGASYGYTF.